This T cell receptor beta chain stems from a study of blood T cells in healthy people across ages. Findings of the study overall: Investigators viewed diversity estimates from one million T cells as underestimates, the study reported. Older individuals had lower TCR beta diversity per million T cells (the decline was roughly linear).

Concerning this clonotype itself: The antigen is unknown.

With a J-beta primer mix and a sample-barcoded 5' primer, a second PCR ran about 6 to 11 cycles. The template-switch adaptor was a 5' adaptor with 12 random nucleotides. It tagged each cDNA molecule. The yield of each sample was at least 2.5 million CDR3-containing paired-end reads. MiXCR was run by TCRdb on the 5' RACE reads, yielding one entry per CDR3 protein. This sample has about 640,000 distinct CDR3 sequences, with over 40% found just once. This CDR3 has 15 amino acids. CDR1 is KGHSH and CDR2 is LQKENI in the germline V gene. The sequence was collected from a man at least 80 years old in good health. The chain carries TRBV18 and TRBJ2-4; the match to TRBD1 covers 7 bases. The J call is in doubt because the DNA end fits TRBJ2-5 better. The sequenced sample consisted of blood. CDR3 residues: CASSPQDRLQETQYF. As DNA, the CDR3 is TGTGCCAGCTCACCACAGGACAGGCTCCAAGAGACCCAGTACTTC.